Given below is one T cell receptor (beta chain) in context. This specimen comes from a study of blood T cell repertoires in COVID-19. Study in general: Acute and convalescent COVID-19 specimens originated in the United States, Italy and Spain.

As handled by the study authors: Cell counts per sample came from amplifying reference gene primers. The method was immunoSEQ multiplex PCR; TCRdb's version includes in-frame clones alone and lacks a portion of them. D and trimming were read from the DNA, whereas the V and J calls and clone size are those reported in that table. The table shows over 55,000 clones, with 80% to 95% occurring only once. CDR1 is KGHSH, CDR2 LQKENI, per germline. V lost 5 bases and J lost 6, with 19 bases in between. The CDR3 is made up of 15 amino acids. This sequence originates from a man in his sixties with acute or convalescent COVID-19. This chain joins TRBV18 and TRBJ1-2; D not certain. Specimen: peripheral blood. The CDR3 loop reads CASSNSQVEQHGYTF. CDR3 nucleotide sequence: TGTGCCAGCTCAAACAGTCAGGTTGAACAACATGGCTACACCTTC. Variable domain in full (rest from reference TRBV18 and TRBJ1-2): NAGVMQNPRHLVRRRGQEARLRCSPMKGHSHVYWYRQLPEEGLKFMVYLQKENIIDESGMPKERFSAEFPKEGPSILRIQQVVRGDSAAYFCASSNSQVEQHGYTFGSGTRLTVV.